This TCR beta chain was identified during a study of shared clonotypes between healthy human individuals. A remark on this clone: Its antigen is not identified.

Whole-study findings and limits: Clonotype sharing across several donors was observed for about 4.8% of naive CD4 clonotypes.

Only in-frame clones appear in the TCRdb table, and some are missing; sequencing was by immunoSEQ multiplex PCR. The table records about 2.4 million clones, approximately 90% of them present only once. The CDR3 totals 16 residues. Germline V gene sequence: CDR1 LNHDA, CDR2 SQIVND (reference sequence). V lost 0 bases, J lost 9 bases, and 15 bases lay in between. Sequencing was performed on naive CD4+ T cells sorted from blood. As for subset: CD45RA+ positively selected. This chain uses TRBV19 with TRBJ1-6; D is unresolved. The receptor comes from a young man in good health. The CDR3 loop is CASSIEGTAKGSPLHF. DNA for the CDR3: TGTGCCAGTAGTATAGAAGGAACAGCAAAGGGTTCACCCCTCCACTTT.